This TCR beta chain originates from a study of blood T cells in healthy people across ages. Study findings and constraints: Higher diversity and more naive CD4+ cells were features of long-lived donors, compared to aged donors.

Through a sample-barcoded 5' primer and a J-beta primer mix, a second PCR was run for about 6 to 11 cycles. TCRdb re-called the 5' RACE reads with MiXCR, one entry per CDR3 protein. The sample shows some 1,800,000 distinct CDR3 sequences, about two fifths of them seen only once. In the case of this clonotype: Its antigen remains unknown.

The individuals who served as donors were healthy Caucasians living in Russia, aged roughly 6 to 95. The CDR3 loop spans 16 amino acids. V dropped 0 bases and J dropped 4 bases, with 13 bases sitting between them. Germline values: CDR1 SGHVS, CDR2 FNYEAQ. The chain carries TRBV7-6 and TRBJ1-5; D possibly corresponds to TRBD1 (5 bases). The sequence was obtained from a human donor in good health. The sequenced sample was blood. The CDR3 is CASSLAGGGGNQPQHF. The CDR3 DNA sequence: TGTGCCAGCAGCTTAGCGGGTGGGGGTGGGAATCAGCCCCAGCATTTT.